This entry lists 12 T cell receptor beta chains sequenced from one sample in a study of blood T cell repertoires in COVID-19 (dated by TCRdb to 2018 to 2020). The protocol used for the library was the immunoSEQ multiplex PCR assay. TCRdb holds this immuneACCESS table with in-frame rearrangements only. Some clones are missing; in checked studies, unresolved V genes explain under half, and the rest has no known cause. The sample profile shows a few hundred thousand clones; 82% of them were found once. Clones ranked in the top ten supply around 3.2% of the sample. The sample comprised peripheral blood. The origin of the receptors is a woman under 30 with acute or convalescent COVID-19.

The chain uses TRBV29-1 and TRBJ2-1; 7 bases align to TRBD1. Germline V gene data show CDR1 as SQVTM and CDR2 as ANQGSEA. V trimming: 6 bases; J trimming: 8 bases; junction bases outside the gene matches: 10. This CDR3 has 13 amino acids. The CDR3 sequence is CSVMTGPGDEQFF. CDR3 nucleotides: TGCAGCGTGATGACAGGGCCTGGGGATGAGCAGTTCTTC.

This chain links TRBV6-5 with TRBJ2-7, with D possibly matching TRBD1 (5 bases). In germline, CDR1 is MNHEY, CDR2 SVGAGI. The V end was cut by 6 bases, the J end by 1 base, with 10 bases between. This CDR3 spans 13 amino acids. CDR3 coding DNA: TGTGCCAGCAGGACAGAGAGATCCTACGAGCAGTACTTC. Its translation: CASRTERSYEQYF.

The V call is TRBV7-2, the J call TRBJ2-7; D is uncertain. V was cut by 3 bases and J by 2 bases, with 5 bases left in between. Germline-derived CDR1 and CDR2 are SGHTA and FQGNSA. The CDR3 is 12 residues long. The CDR3: CASSFLAYEQYF. DNA for the CDR3: TGTGCCAGCAGCTTTTTAGCCTACGAGCAGTACTTC. The variable domain in full, completed from reference TRBV7-2 and TRBJ2-7, reads GAGVSQSPSNKVTEKGKDVELRCDPISGHTALYWYRQSLGQGLEFLIYFQGNSAPDKSGLPSDRFSAERTGGSVSTLTIQRTQQEDSAVYLCASSFLAYEQYFGPGTRLTVT.

The genes are TRBV7-9 and TRBJ2-1; D is perhaps TRBD1 (6 bases). Trimming pared 5 bases from V and 7 bases from J, leaving 18 bases between. The CDR3 is made up of 15 amino acids. The germline gives CDR1 SEHNR, CDR2 FQNEAQ (reference sequence). The CDR3 sequence is CASSPRGSVWNEQFF. The CDR3 coding sequence is TGTGCCAGCAGCCCGAGGGGGAGCGTTTGGAATGAGCAGTTCTTC.

V and J are TRBV5-4 and TRBJ1-2, with a tentative D call TRBD1 (5 bases). The CDR3 is made up of 15 amino acids. CDR1 and CDR2 (germline): SGHNT, YYREEE (reference sequence). The V and J ends lost 3 bases and 0 bases respectively, with 12 bases between them. CDR3 residues: CASSSTDRANYGYTF. The CDR3 region has the DNA TGTGCCAGCAGCTCAACCGACAGAGCTAACTATGGCTACACCTTC. Full variable domain (missing parts from reference TRBV5-4 and TRBJ1-2): ETGVTQSPTHLIKTRGQQVTLRCSSQSGHNTVSWYQQALGQGPQFIFQYYREEENGRGNFPPRFSGLQFPNYSSELNVNALELDDSALYLCASSSTDRANYGYTFGSGTRLTVV.

V is TRBV7-2 and J is TRBJ1-2; D might be TRBD1 (6 bases). Looked up from germline, CDR1 is SGHTA and CDR2 is FQGNSA. Trimming left V 5 bases short and J 8 bases short, with 15 bases between. The CDR3 contains 13 residues. The CDR3 coding sequence is TGTGCCAGCAGCCCAACCTACAGGGAAGGCTACACCTTC. Its protein product is CASSPTYREGYTF. Filled out from reference TRBV7-2 and TRBJ1-2, the complete variable domain reads GAGVSQSPSNKVTEKGKDVELRCDPISGHTALYWYRQSLGQGLEFLIYFQGNSAPDKSGLPSDRFSAERTGGSVSTLTIQRTQQEDSAVYLCASSPTYREGYTFGSGTRLTVV.

The J gene is TRBJ1-1, the V gene TRBV6-5, with D perhaps TRBD1 (6 bases). Germline V gene lookup returns CDR1 MNHEY and CDR2 SVGAGI. Trimming removed 4 bases at V and 4 bases at J, with 16 bases between. The CDR3 is made up of 15 amino acids. CDR3 loop: CASSLYTGKGTEAFF. In nucleotides, the CDR3 is TGTGCCAGCAGTTTATATACAGGGAAGGGCACTGAAGCTTTCTTT.

The chain joins TRBV15 to TRBJ2-5; TRBD2 matches 8 bases. The CDR3 is 15 residues long. Germline trimming cut 3 bases from V and 5 bases from J; bases unmatched to any gene: 8. Germline values: CDR1 LNHNV, CDR2 YYDKDF (reference sequence). CDR3 nucleotides: TGTGCCACCAGCAGCATGAAGAGCGGGAGCGAGACCCAGTACTTC. Its protein is CATSSMKSGSETQYF.

The chain has TRBV2 and TRBJ2-3; TRBD2 agrees at 13 bases. V was pared by 7 bases and J by 6 bases, with 10 bases of the junction left unmatched. The CDR3 is made up of 16 amino acids. Germline-derived CDR1 and CDR2 are SNHLY and FYNNEI. The DNA for the CDR3 is TGTGCCAGCAACGCCGGACTAGCGGGAGCCCCGGATACGCAGTATTTT. This translates into CASNAGLAGAPDTQYF.

This clone was recorded only once. The V and J genes are TRBV6-1 and TRBJ2-2, with 8 bases matching TRBD1. V lost 2 bases and J lost 5; bases outside the gene matches: 10. The germline CDR1 and CDR2 sequences are MNHNS and SASEGT. CDR3 length equals 17 residues. The CDR3 spells CASSELGTGSITGELFF. The CDR3 coding sequence is TGTGCCAGCAGTGAACTGGGGACAGGCTCGATTACCGGGGAGCTGTTTTTT.

The chain joins TRBV9 to TRBJ1-5; TRBD1 might be the D (5 bases). CDR1 is SGDLS and CDR2 is YYNGEE in the germline V gene. This CDR3 has 14 amino acids. V shed 3 bases and J shed 7 bases, with 14 bases lying between them. The CDR3 protein is CASSGRRGDQPQHF. As DNA, the CDR3 is TGTGCCAGCAGCGGGCGACGGGGGGACCAGCCCCAGCATTTT.

The chain is built from TRBV5-6 and TRBJ2-3, with 9 nucleotides matching TRBD2. The germline V gene has CDR1 SGHDT and CDR2 YYEEEE. This CDR3 has 15 residues. V shed 0 bases and J 4 bases; nucleotides not matched to a gene: 3. CDR3 nucleotides: TGTGCCAGCAGCTTGGGTAGCGGGAGTCCAGATACGCAGTATTTT. It encodes CASSLGSGSPDTQYF.